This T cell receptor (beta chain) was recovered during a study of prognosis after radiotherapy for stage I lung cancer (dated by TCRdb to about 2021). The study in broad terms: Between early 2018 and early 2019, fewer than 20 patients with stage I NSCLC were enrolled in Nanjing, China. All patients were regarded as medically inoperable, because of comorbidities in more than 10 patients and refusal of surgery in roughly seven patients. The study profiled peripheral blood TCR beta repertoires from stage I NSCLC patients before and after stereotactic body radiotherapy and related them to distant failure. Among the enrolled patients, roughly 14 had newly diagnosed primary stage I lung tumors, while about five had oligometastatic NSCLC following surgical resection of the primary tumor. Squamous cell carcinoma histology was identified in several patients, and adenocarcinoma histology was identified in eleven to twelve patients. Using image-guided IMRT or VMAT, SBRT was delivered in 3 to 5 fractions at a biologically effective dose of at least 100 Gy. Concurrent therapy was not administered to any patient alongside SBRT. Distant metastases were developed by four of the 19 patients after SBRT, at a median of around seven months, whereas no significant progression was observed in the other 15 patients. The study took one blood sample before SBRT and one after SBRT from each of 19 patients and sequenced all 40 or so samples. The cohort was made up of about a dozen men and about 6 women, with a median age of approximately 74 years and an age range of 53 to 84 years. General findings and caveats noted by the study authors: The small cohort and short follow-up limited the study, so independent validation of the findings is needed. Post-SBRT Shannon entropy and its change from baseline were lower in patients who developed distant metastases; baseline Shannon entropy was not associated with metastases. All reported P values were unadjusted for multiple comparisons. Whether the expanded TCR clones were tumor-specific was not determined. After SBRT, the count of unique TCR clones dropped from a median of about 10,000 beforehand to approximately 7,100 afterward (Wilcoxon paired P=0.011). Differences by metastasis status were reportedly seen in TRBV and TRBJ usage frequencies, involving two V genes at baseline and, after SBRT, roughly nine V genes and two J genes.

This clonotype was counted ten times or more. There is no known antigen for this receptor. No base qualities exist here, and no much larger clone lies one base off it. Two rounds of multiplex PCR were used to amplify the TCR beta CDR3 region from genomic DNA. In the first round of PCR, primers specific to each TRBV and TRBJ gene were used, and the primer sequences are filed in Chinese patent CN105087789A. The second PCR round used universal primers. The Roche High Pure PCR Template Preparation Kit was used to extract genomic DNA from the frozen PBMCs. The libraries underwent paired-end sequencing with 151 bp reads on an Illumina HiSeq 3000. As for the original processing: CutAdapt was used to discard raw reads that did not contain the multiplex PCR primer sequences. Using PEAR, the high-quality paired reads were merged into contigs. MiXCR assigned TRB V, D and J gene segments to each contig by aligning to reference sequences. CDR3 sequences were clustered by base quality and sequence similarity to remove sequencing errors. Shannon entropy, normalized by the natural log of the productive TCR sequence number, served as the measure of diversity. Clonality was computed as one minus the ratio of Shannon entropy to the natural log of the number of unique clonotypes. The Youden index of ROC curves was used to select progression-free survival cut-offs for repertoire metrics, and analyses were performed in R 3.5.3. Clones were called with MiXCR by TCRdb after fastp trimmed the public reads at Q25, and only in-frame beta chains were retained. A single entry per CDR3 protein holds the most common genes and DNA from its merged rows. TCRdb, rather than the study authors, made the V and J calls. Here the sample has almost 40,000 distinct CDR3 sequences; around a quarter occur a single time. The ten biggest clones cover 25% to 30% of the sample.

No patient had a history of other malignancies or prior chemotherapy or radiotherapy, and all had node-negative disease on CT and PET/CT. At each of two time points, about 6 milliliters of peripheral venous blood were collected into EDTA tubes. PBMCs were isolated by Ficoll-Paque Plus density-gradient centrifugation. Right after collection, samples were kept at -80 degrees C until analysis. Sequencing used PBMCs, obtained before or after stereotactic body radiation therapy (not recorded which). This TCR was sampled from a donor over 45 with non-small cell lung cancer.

The nucleotide sequence is given as TGTGCCAGCAGAGCAGCTCAGACCGTTAGCTCCTACGAGCAGTACTTC. This is translated as CASRAAQTVSSYEQYF. The rearrangement combines TRBV6-2 or TRBV6-3 with TRBJ2-7, with the identity of the D gene unclear. The cysteine opens and the phenylalanine closes a CDR3 of 16 amino acids. Only CDR3 DNA is held: 48 bases, read in frame from base 1. V sheds 6 bases and J sheds 0 bases, leaving 18 bases between their ends. Reading the germline V gene gives CDR1 MNHEY and CDR2 SVGEGT.